The 19 T cell receptor beta chains presented below share a single source sample, sequenced in a study of blood T cell repertoires in COVID-19. Repertoires were generated with immunoSEQ multiplex PCR, while TCRdb's copy carries only in-frame clones and drops some. Of approximately 300,000 clones in the sample, 85% to 90% are singletons; the top ten hold about 9.4%. The sample comprised PBMCs or T cells enriched from blood (not recorded which). The source of these receptors is a woman between 18 and 29 years old who had recovered from COVID-19.

The chain combines TRBV28 with TRBJ2-1, with TRBD1 matching over 9 bases. Germline loops: CDR1 MDHEN, CDR2 SYDVKM. V lost 5 bases to trimming and J lost 7 bases; unmatched junction nucleotides: 12. The CDR3 is made up of 16 amino acids. The DNA of the CDR3 is TGTGCCAGCAGTCCCGCGGACAGGGGTCAATCGAATGAGCAGTTCTTC. This codes for CASSPADRGQSNEQFF.

As DNA, the CDR3 is TGTGCCAGCAGTGCCGTGGGGCTCCGATATAGCAATCAGCCCCAGCATTTT. Protein: CASSAVGLRYSNQPQHF. The V and J genes are TRBV2 and TRBJ1-5, with D possibly TRBD1 on 5 matching bases. The V end lost 4 bases, the J end lost 0 bases, and 16 bases lay between the germline ends. The CDR3 sequence is 17 residues long. Looked up from germline, CDR1 is SNHLY and CDR2 is FYNNEI.

This clone came up a few times. The chain carries TRBV15 and TRBJ1-5; D is possibly TRBD1 (6 bases). V lost 5 bases and J lost 3, with 17 bases in between. CDR1 and CDR2 from the germline V gene are LNHNV and YYDKDF (reference sequence). The CDR3 sequence is 16 residues long. Written as DNA, the CDR3 is TGTGCCACCAGCCGCCGGGGCAGGGGAAACAATCAGCCCCAGCATTTT. Its translation is CATSRRGRGNNQPQHF.

The CDR3 protein is CASSVGTGGEKLFF. In DNA form, the CDR3 reads TGTGCCAGCAGTGTTGGGACAGGGGGTGAAAAACTGTTTTTT. The genes are TRBV2 and TRBJ1-4; 11 bases agree with TRBD1. The CDR3 is 14 amino acids. V shed 4 bases and J 7 bases; nucleotides not matched to a gene: 2. Germline assignment: CDR1 SNHLY and CDR2 FYNNEI.

This rearrangement joins TRBV2 to TRBJ2-2; 8 positions agree with TRBD2. Trimming took 4 bases from V and 4 from J; bases not matched to a gene: 5. There are 15 residues in the CDR3. Germline loops: CDR1 SNHLY, CDR2 FYNNEI. In nucleotides, the CDR3 is TGTGCCAGCAGTGGACTAGCGACCCTCACCGGGGAGCTGTTTTTT. It specifies CASSGLATLTGELFF.

This chain links TRBV18 with TRBJ1-3; possibly TRBD1 for D (5 bases). The V gene lost 3 bases and the J gene lost 0 bases, with 9 bases spanning the gap. The CDR3 totals 15 residues. Germline V gene lookup returns CDR1 KGHSH and CDR2 LQKENI. DNA for the CDR3: TGTGCCAGCTCACCGACAGCAAGCTCTGGAAACACCATATATTTT. Protein sequence: CASSPTASSGNTIYF.

CDR3: CASSGEGQGYGYTF. The CDR3 bases are TGTGCCAGCAGTGGGGAGGGGCAGGGGTATGGCTACACCTTC. The rearrangement joins TRBV2 to TRBJ1-2, with D perhaps TRBD1 (6 bases). The V gene's germline CDR1 is SNHLY and CDR2 FYNNEI. Trimming pared 4 bases from V and 5 bases from J, leaving 14 bases between. This CDR3 is built from 14 residues.

The chain links TRBV11-2 to TRBJ2-7, with 7 bases matching TRBD1. With V trimmed by 0 bases and J by 2 bases, 4 bases remained unmatched. Per the germline V gene, CDR1 is SGHAT and CDR2 is FQNNGV. This CDR3 is 15 amino acids long. The CDR3 nucleotides read TGTGCCAGCAGCTTAGATAGGGACAGCCCCTACGAGCAGTACTTC. This translates into CASSLDRDSPYEQYF.

In this sample, this clone turned up once. This chain connects TRBV28 to TRBJ1-2; 9 bases fit TRBD1. The V gene's germline CDR1 is MDHEN and CDR2 SYDVKM. The CDR3 is 15 residues long. J was trimmed by 5 bases and V by 3 bases; bases with no gene match: 7. CDR3 sequence reads: CASSLDGGQGYGYTF. The CDR3 DNA is TGTGCCAGCAGTTTGGATGGGGGACAGGGATATGGCTACACCTTC.

V is TRBV5-1 and J is TRBJ2-3; no clear D gene. The V end was cut by 1 base, the J end by 2 bases, with 11 bases between. This CDR3 has 15 residues. Germline values: CDR1 SGHRS, CDR2 YFSETQ. CDR3 sequence: CASSLQTLDTDTQYF. CDR3 DNA: TGCGCCAGCAGCTTGCAGACACTTGACACAGATACGCAGTATTTT. Together with reference TRBV5-1 and TRBJ2-3, the CDR3 gives the full variable domain: KAGVTQTPRYLIKTRGQQVTLSCSPISGHRSVSWYQQTPGQGLQFLFEYFSETQRNKGNFPGRFSGRQFSNSRSEMNVSTLELGDSALYLCASSLQTLDTDTQYFGPGTRLTVL.

The rearrangement links TRBV28 to TRBJ1-1, with D tentatively TRBD1 (5 bases). Germline CDR1 is MDHEN and CDR2 is SYDVKM. The germline V and J ends were trimmed by 2 bases and 0 bases, with 16 bases remaining between them. This CDR3 comprises 17 residues. The CDR3 region has the DNA TGTGCCAGCAGTTTACCGGGGGATTCAGGGATGAACACTGAAGCTTTCTTT. Amino acids: CASSLPGDSGMNTEAFF.

This CDR3 reads CASSQGTGGIETQYF. Here the CDR3 DNA reads TGCGCCAGCAGCCAAGGGACAGGGGGCATTGAGACCCAGTACTTC. The V and J genes are TRBV4-1 and TRBJ2-5, with TRBD1 identical over 11 bases. Germline lookup yields CDR1 MGHRA and CDR2 YSYEKL. V dropped 1 base and J dropped 5; count of bases not matched to a gene: 3. This CDR3 is 15 amino acids long.

J is TRBJ1-2 and V is TRBV6-5; no definite D call. Germline CDR1 MNHEY, CDR2 SVGAGI. V was cut by 7 bases and J by 6 bases, with 15 bases left in between. This CDR3 region has 13 residues. The CDR3 nucleotides are TGTGCCAGCACTGGAGTCGGTTCCCATGGCTACACCTTC. The encoded protein is CASTGVGSHGYTF.

The V gene is TRBV30, the J gene TRBJ2-3; D may be TRBD2 (6 bases). Trimming removed 1 base from V and 0 bases from J, with 11 bases in between. The CDR3 extends over 15 amino acids. CDR1 and CDR2 (germline): GTSNPN, SVGIG (reference sequence). Here the CDR3 DNA reads TGTGCCTGGAGTGGAATAGCGGTTAGCACAGATACGCAGTATTTT. Translated, it gives CAWSGIAVSTDTQYF.

This CDR3 is CASSYSNRGVDTQYF. The DNA for the CDR3 is TGTGCCAGCAGTTACAGCAACAGGGGCGTAGATACGCAGTATTTT. The chain combines TRBV6-5 with TRBJ2-3; TRBD1 matches 7 bases. Germline V gives CDR1 MNHEY, CDR2 SVGAGI. V lost 2 bases, J lost 5 bases, and 7 bases stayed unmatched. This CDR3 region has 15 residues.

CDR3 nucleotides: TGTGCCAGCAGCTTGACAGTCCGCACTGAAGCTTTCTTT. As protein: CASSLTVRTEAFF. The chain links TRBV7-9 to TRBJ1-1; possibly TRBD1 for D (5 bases). The CDR3 covers 13 residues. Per the germline V gene, CDR1 is SEHNR and CDR2 is FQNEAQ (reference sequence). Trimming took off 3 bases at V and 4 bases at J, with 9 bases between the two ends.

V is TRBV25-1 and J is TRBJ1-2; D is possibly TRBD1 (6 bases). In germline, CDR1 is MGHDK, CDR2 SYGVNS. The CDR3 covers 14 residues. V was trimmed by 3 bases and J by 5 bases, leaving 13 bases between them. CDR3 DNA sequence: TGTGCCAGCAGTGAGTCACAGGGAGTATATGGCTACACCTTC. The encoded protein is CASSESQGVYGYTF.

The chain links TRBV2 to TRBJ2-3; 7 bases are shared with TRBD1. The CDR3 is made up of 18 amino acids. CDR1 and CDR2 from the germline V gene are SNHLY and FYNNEI. V was pared by 3 bases and J by 0 bases, with 12 bases of the junction left unmatched. The CDR3 here is CASSESGQGVTSTDTQYF. DNA of the CDR3: TGTGCCAGCAGTGAGTCGGGCCAGGGGGTAACGAGCACAGATACGCAGTATTTT.

This chain links TRBV9 with TRBJ2-7; D might be TRBD1 (6 bases). There are 14 residues in the CDR3. Germline V CDR1 and CDR2: SGDLS, YYNGEE. Deletions cut 3 bases from V and 2 bases from J, with 12 bases between. CDR3 DNA: TGTGCCAGCAGCGCTCAGGGGTCTGCCTACGAGCAGTACTTC. Its translation: CASSAQGSAYEQYF.